This T cell receptor (beta chain) was identified in a study of cytotoxic CD8 clonotypes in ibrutinib-treated CLL (dated by TCRdb to the early 2020s). Turning to the overall study: The cohort was composed of 10 to 11 relapsed/refractory and fewer than 16 treatment-naive patients; IGHV unmutated status was identified in 17 to 18 patients. Samples averaged approximately 250,000 productive templates and tens of thousands of productive rearrangements. Longitudinal samples were available for about 30% of the 86 trial participants. Cryopreserved peripheral blood mononuclear cells were collected at three points: before therapy, at response, and at either sustained remission or disease progression. Partial responses were observed in 24 patients and complete responses in 2; after a median follow-up of around 68 months, remission was maintained in 14 patients and progression was observed in about twelve. The response samples were drawn at a median of 12 months into treatment, with a range of about 6 to 40 months.

This clone was picked up a small number of times. This receptor's antigen is unknown. No base quality information exists; no much larger clone differs at one position. A MiSeq instrument was used for deep resolution sequencing, which targeted depths ranging from 1 in 1 million up to 1 in 200,000 T cells, with coverage averaging 10x for each clonotype. The immunoSEQ hsTCRB Kit was used to generate the TCR beta libraries. In the authors' own workflow: ImmunoSEQ Data Assistant and ImmunoSEQ Analyzer were used for data analysis, and V, D and J genes were assigned according to IMGT definitions. Clonality was computed as one minus normalized Shannon entropy of productive rearrangement frequencies, ranging from 0 to 1. Only overrepresented clonotypes making up at least 0.05% of the repertoire of each patient were included in the public clonotype analysis. Approximately 13 age-matched healthy donor repertoires from immuneACCESS served as clonality controls. The immuneACCESS repertoire file appears here via TCRdb, limited to in-frame rearrangements. These files lack a portion of the clones; in checked studies, under half of the deficit traces to unresolved V genes, and the cause of the others is not known. That table gives V, J and clone size, and the DNA gave D and trimming. Within this sample are around 310,000 clones, with about 80% of them counted one time only. The ten largest account for over 6.5% of the sample.

Points the paper makes about the study in general: Baseline clonality was found to be higher than that of age-matched healthy donors and was strongly correlated with circulating CD8+ T-cell counts. Public clonotypes were rare and either shrank or stayed stable during treatment, and the rise in clonality at ibrutinib response reflected expansion of private clonotypes. An increase in clonality was observed at ibrutinib response, with clonality remaining stable during sustained remission and falling back toward baseline at progression. Sampling times were not matched between sustained-remission and progressing patients, and lymph node repertoires were not studied.

For TCR beta library preparation, approximately 2 micrograms of genomic DNA were isolated from cryopreserved PBMCs. Longitudinal blood samples from CLL patients on ibrutinib monotherapy underwent high-throughput TCR beta sequencing. The patients were enrolled in a single-center, open-label phase 2 trial of ibrutinib monotherapy. The CDR3 has 16 amino acids, counting the end cysteine and phenylalanine. The only DNA kept is the CDR3, 48 bases in frame from the first base. From the germline V gene, CDR1 is KGHSH and CDR2 is LQKENI. V has 2 bases trimmed and J has 1 base trimmed; junction bases matching no gene number 5.

The sample consisted of PBMCs, taken before ibrutinib treatment. Recombination joined TRBV18 with TRBJ1-2; TRBD1 matches 9 bases in the middle. This receptor was identified in a human donor with chronic lymphocytic leukemia. The DNA sequence follows: TGTGCCAGCTCACCAACCGGGACAGGGATTAACTATGGCTACACCTTC. This sequence encodes CASSPTGTGINYGYTF. With the rest looked up from the reference TRBV18 and TRBJ1-2 genes rather than sequenced, the full variable domain is NAGVMQNPRHLVRRRGQEARLRCSPMKGHSHVYWYRQLPEEGLKFMVYLQKENIIDESGMPKERFSAEFPKEGPSILRIQQVVRGDSAAYFCASSPTGTGINYGYTFGSGTRLTVV.